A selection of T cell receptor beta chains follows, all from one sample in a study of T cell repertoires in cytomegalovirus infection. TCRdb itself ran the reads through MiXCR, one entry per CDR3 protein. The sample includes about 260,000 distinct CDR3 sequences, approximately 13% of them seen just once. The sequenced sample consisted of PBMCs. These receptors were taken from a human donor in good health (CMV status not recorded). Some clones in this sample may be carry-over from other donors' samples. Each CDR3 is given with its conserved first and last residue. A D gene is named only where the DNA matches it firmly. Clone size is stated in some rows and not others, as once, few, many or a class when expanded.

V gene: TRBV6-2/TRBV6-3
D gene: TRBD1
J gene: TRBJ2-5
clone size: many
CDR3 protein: CASSTRDREETQYF
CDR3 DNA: TGTGCCAGCAGTACCCGGGACAGAGAAGAGACCCAGTACTTC

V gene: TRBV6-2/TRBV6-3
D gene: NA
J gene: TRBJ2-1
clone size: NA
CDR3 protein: CASSYSTGTYNEQFF
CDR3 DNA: TGTGCCAGCAGTTACTCGACGGGGACCTACAATGAGCAGTTCTTC

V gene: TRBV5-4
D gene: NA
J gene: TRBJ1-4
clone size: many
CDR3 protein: CASSVTGTANEKLFF
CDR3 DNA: TGTGCCAGCAGCGTTACCGGGACCGCAAATGAAAAACTGTTTTTT

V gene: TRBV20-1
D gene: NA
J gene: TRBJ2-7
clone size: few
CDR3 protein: CSAETGSSYEQYF
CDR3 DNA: TGCAGTGCCGAGACGGGTAGCTCCTACGAGCAGTACTTC

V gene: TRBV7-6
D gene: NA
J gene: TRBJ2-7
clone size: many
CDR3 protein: CASTPSRQGPFNYEQYF
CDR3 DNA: TGTGCCAGCACCCCCTCTCGGCAGGGCCCTTTTAACTACGAGCAGTACTTC

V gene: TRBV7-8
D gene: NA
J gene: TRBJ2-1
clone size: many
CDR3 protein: CASSSDPVSEQFF
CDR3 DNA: TGTGCCAGCAGCTCTGACCCAGTTTCTGAGCAGTTCTTC

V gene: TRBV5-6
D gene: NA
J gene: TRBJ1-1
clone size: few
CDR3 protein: CASSLDPTRGAFF
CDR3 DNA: TGTGCCAGCAGCTTGGACCCTACCCGAGGGGCTTTCTTT

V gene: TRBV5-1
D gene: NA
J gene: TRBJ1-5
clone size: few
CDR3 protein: CASSLEGAPGAQHF
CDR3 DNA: TGCGCCAGCAGCTTGGAGGGTGCCCCCGGGGCCCAGCATTTT

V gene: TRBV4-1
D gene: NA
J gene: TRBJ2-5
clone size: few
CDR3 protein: CASSQHPGTRENQETQYF
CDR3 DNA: TGCGCCAGCAGCCAACACCCTGGGACCCGCGAAAACCAAGAGACCCAGTACTTC

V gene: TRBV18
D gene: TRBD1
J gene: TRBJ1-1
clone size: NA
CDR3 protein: CASSPLRTGRNTEAFF
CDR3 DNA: TGTGCCAGCTCACCACTCCGGACAGGGAGGAACACTGAAGCTTTCTTT

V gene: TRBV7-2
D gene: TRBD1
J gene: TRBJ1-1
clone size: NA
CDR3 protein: CASSGTSRGRSAEAFF
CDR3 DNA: TGTGCCAGCAGCGGCACATCCAGGGGGCGATCGGCTGAAGCTTTCTTT

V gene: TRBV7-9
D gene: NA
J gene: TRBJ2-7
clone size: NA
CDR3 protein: CASSLGISEQYF
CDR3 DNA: TGTGCCAGCAGCTTAGGGATCTCCGAGCAGTACTTC

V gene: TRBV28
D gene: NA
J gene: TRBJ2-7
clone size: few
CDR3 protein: CASSPPTGTYEQYF
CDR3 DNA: TGTGCCAGCAGTCCCCCGACAGGGACTTACGAGCAGTACTTC

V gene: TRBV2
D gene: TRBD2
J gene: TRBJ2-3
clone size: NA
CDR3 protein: CASKQRGSTDTQYF
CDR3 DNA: TGTGCCAGCAAGCAGCGGGGAAGCACAGATACGCAGTATTTT

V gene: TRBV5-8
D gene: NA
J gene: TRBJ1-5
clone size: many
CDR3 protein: CASSPRGGLKQPQHF
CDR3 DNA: TGTGCCAGCAGCCCCCGAGGGGGACTGAAACAGCCCCAGCATTTT

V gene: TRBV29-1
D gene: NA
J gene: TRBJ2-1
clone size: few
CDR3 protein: CSAPTRAAYNEQFF
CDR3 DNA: TGCAGCGCCCCTACCAGAGCTGCTTACAATGAGCAGTTCTTC

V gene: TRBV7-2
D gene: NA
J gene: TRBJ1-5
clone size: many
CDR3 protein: CASSLGTVFQPQHF
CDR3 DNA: TGTGCCAGCAGCTTAGGGACAGTTTTTCAGCCCCAGCATTTT

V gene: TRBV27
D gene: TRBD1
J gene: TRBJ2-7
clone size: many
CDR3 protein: CASSTHGGTGIPLPYEQYF
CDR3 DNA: TGTGCCAGCAGTACCCATGGCGGGACAGGGATTCCCCTCCCCTACGAGCAGTACTTC

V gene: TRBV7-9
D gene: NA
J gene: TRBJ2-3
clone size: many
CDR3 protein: CASSFTDITDTQYF
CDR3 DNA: TGTGCCAGCAGCTTTACAGACATCACAGATACGCAGTATTTT

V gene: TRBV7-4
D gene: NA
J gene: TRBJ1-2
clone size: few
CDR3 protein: CASSFGTTYGYTF
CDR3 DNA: TGTGCCAGCAGCTTCGGGACAACTTATGGCTACACCTTC

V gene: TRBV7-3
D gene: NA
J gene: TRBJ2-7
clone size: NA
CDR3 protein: CASSQEGGGFYEQYF
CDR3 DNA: TGTGCCAGCAGCCAAGAAGGGGGAGGCTTCTACGAGCAGTACTTC

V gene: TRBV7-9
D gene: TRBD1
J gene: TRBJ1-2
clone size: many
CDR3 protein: CASSVFTGDAGYTF
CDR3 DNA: TGTGCCAGCAGCGTCTTCACAGGGGATGCTGGCTACACCTTC

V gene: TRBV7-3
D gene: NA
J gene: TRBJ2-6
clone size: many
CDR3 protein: CASSQIHSGANVLTF
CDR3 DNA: TGTGCCAGCAGCCAGATTCACTCTGGGGCCAACGTCCTGACTTTC

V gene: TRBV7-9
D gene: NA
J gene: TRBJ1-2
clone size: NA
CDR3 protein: CASSPPNEGDGYTF
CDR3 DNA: TGTGCCAGCAGCCCCCCGAACGAGGGGGATGGCTACACCTTC

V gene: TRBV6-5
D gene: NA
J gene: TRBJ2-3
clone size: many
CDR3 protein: CASSPPGSSISTDTQYF
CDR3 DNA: TGTGCCAGCAGCCCCCCAGGGAGCAGTATCAGCACAGATACGCAGTATTTT

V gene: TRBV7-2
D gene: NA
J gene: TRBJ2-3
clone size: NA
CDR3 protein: CASSSTLQGTQYF
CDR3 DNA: TGTGCCAGCAGCTCCACTCTCCAGGGTACGCAGTATTTT

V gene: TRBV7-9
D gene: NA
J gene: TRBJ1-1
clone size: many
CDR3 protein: CASSFKGDTEAFF
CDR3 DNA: TGTGCCAGCAGCTTCAAGGGTGACACTGAAGCTTTCTTT

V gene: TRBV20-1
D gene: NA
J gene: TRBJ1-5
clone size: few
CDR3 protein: CSARWGSSNQPQHF
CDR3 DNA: TGCAGTGCTAGATGGGGTTCTAGCAATCAGCCCCAGCATTTT

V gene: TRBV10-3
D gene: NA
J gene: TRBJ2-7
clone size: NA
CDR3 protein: CAISGGHYEQYF
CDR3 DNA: TGTGCCATCAGCGGGGGGCACTACGAGCAGTACTTC

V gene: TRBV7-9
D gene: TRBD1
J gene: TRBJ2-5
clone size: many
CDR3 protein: CASSSPGQKETQYF
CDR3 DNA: TGTGCCAGCAGCTCCCCGGGACAGAAAGAGACCCAGTACTTC

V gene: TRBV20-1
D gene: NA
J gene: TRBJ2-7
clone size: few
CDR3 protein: CSARDIGGSEQYF
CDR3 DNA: TGCAGTGCTAGAGATATTGGAGGGAGCGAGCAGTACTTC

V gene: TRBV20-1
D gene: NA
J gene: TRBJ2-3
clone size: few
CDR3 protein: CSARVSRVGDTQYF
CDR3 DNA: TGCAGTGCTAGAGTGTCACGGGTCGGAGATACGCAGTATTTT

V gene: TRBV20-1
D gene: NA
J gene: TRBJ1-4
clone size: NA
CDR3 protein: CSASPGVDEKLFF
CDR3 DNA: TGCAGTGCTAGTCCAGGGGTTGATGAAAAACTGTTTTTT

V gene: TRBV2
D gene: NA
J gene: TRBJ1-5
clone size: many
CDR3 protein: CASSERQATSEQPQHF
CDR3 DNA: TGTGCCAGCAGTGAAAGGCAGGCCACCTCCGAGCAGCCCCAGCATTTT

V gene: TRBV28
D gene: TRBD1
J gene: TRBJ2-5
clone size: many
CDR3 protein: CASSLPRQGRETQYF
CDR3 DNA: TGTGCCAGCAGTTTACCGAGACAGGGGCGGGAGACCCAGTACTTC

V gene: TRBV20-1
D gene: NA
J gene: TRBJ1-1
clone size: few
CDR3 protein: CSADSGKNTEAFF
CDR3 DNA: TGCAGTGCGGACTCAGGGAAGAACACTGAAGCTTTCTTT

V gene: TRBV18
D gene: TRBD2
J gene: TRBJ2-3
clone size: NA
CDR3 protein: CASSVLSGTSGDTDTQYF
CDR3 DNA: TGTGCCAGCTCAGTCTTGTCCGGGACTAGCGGGGACACAGATACGCAGTATTTT

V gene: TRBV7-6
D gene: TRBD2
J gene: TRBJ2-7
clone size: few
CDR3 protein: CASSLAAGEQYF
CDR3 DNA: TGTGCCAGCAGCTTGGCAGCGGGAGAGCAGTACTTC

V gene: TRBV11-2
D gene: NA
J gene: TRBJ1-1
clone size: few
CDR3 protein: CASSSQGTKAFF
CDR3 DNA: TGTGCCAGCAGCTCGCAAGGAACGAAAGCTTTCTTT

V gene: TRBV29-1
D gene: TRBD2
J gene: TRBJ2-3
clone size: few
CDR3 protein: CSVEDPTSSTDTQYF
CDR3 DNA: TGCAGCGTTGAAGATCCGACTAGCTCCACAGATACGCAGTATTTT

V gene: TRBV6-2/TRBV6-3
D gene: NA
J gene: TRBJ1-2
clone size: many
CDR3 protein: CASSYGEPRAYTF
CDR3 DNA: TGTGCCAGCAGTTACGGGGAGCCCAGAGCCTACACCTTC

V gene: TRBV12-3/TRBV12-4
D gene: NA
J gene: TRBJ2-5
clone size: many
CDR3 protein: CASSQSGYQETQYF
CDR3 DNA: TGTGCCAGCAGCCAATCTGGGTACCAAGAGACCCAGTACTTC

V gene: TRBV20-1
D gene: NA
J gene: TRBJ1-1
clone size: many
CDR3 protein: CSAQQGVATEAFF
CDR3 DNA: TGCAGTGCCCAACAGGGTGTGGCCACTGAAGCTTTCTTT

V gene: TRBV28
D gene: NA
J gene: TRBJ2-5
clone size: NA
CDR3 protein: CASSLTRPFQETQYF
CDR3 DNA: TGTGCCAGCAGTTTGACCCGTCCGTTCCAAGAGACCCAGTACTTC

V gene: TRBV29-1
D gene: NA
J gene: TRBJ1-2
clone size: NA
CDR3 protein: CSVDGNYGYTF
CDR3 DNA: TGCAGCGTTGATGGTAACTATGGCTACACCTTC

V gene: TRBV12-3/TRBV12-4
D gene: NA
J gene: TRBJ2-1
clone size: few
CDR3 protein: CASSPLGGAMRNEQFF
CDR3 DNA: TGTGCCAGCAGTCCCCTTGGGGGGGCTATGAGGAATGAGCAGTTCTTC

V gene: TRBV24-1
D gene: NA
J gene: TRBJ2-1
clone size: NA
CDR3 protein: CATARGQGIEAGVIEQFF
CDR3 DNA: TGTGCCACCGCGAGAGGACAGGGAATAGAAGCGGGAGTGATTGAGCAGTTCTTC

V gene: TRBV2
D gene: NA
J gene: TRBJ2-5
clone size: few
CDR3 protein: CATSPGAQYF
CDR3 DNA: TGTGCCACCTCTCCGGGAGCCCAGTACTTC

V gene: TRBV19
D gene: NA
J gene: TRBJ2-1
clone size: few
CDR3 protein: CASSIVLRWQGNEQFF
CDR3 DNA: TGTGCCAGTAGTATAGTATTGCGGTGGCAGGGTAATGAGCAGTTCTTC

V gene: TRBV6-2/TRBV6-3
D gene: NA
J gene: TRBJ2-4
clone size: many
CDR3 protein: CASTEGRTLNIQYF
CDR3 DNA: TGTGCCAGCACCGAGGGTCGAACTCTAAACATTCAGTACTTC

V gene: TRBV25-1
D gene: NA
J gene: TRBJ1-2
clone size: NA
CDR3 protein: CASKEGVYGYTF
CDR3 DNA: TGTGCCAGCAAGGAGGGGGTCTATGGCTACACCTTC

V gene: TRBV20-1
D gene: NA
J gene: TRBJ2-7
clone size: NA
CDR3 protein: CSARDGRTSYEQYF
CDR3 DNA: TGCAGTGCTAGAGATGGCAGGACCAGCTACGAGCAGTACTTC

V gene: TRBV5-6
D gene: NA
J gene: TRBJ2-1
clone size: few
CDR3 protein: CASSFGRGGYNEQFF
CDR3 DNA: TGTGCCAGCAGCTTTGGCAGGGGGGGTTACAATGAGCAGTTCTTC

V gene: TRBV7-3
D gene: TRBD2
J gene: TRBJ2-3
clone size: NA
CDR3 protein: CASSPGGRKADTQYF
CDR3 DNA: TGTGCCAGCAGCCCGGGAGGGCGTAAGGCAGATACGCAGTATTTT

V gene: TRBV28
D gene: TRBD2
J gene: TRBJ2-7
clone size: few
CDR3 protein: CASSFAAGDWRGNSYEQYF
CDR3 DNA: TGTGCCAGCAGTTTTGCGGCGGGAGACTGGAGGGGAAATTCCTACGAGCAGTACTTC

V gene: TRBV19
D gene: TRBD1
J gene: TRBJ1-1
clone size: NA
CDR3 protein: CASMGQRDTEAFF
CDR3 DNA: TGTGCCAGTATGGGACAGAGGGACACTGAAGCTTTCTTT

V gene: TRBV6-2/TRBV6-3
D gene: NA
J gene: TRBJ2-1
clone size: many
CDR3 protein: CASSYQTGSQQFF
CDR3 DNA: TGTGCCAGCAGTTACCAGACCGGGAGTCAGCAGTTCTTC